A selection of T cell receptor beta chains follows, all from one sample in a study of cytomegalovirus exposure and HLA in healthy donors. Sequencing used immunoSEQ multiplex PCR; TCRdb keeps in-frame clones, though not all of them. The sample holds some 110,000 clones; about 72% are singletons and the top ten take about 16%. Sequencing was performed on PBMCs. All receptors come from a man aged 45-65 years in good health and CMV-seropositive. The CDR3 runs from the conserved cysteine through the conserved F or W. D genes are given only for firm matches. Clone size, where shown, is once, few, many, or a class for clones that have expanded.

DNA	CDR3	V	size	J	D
TGTGCCGGCAGCTCCGGGACTTCCTCCTACGAGCAGTACTTC	CAGSSGTSSYEQYF	TRBV7-9	NA	TRBJ2-7	NA
TGTGCCAGCAGCCCCGGGACAGCGATTACCGGGGAGCTGTTTTTT	CASSPGTAITGELFF	TRBV5-4	NA	TRBJ2-2	TRBD1
TGCGCCAGCAGCTTGGCGGAGCGGGGGGATCCCTACGAGCAGTACTTC	CASSLAERGDPYEQYF	TRBV5-1	NA	TRBJ2-7	TRBD2
TGTGCCAGCAGTCGGACAGGGGAGATCTCCTACGAGCAGTACTTC	CASSRTGEISYEQYF	TRBV27	NA	TRBJ2-7	TRBD1
TGCGCCAGCAGTCATCGTCGGCGGGGTTTAAATGAGCAGTTCTTC	CASSHRRRGLNEQFF	TRBV10-1	NA	TRBJ2-1	NA
TGTGCCAGCAGCCCCACTAGCGGGGGTAGCACAGATACGCAGTATTTT	CASSPTSGGSTDTQYF	TRBV5-6	few	TRBJ2-3	TRBD2
TGTGCCAGCAGTGTGGACTACCAAGAGACCCAGTACTTC	CASSVDYQETQYF	TRBV27	NA	TRBJ2-5	NA
TGCGCCAGCAGTAGCGGGAGCTCCTACGAGCAGTACTTC	CASSSGSSYEQYF	TRBV23-1	NA	TRBJ2-7	TRBD2
TGTGCCAGCAGCGATAAGGACAGGGAGAACACCGGGGAGCTGTTTTTT	CASSDKDRENTGELFF	TRBV5-4	NA	TRBJ2-2	TRBD1
TGTGCCAGCAGTCAAGCCCGGACACGCGGAAACACCATATATTTT	CASSQARTRGNTIYF	TRBV2	NA	TRBJ1-3	NA
TGTGCCAGCAGTTTAGTCGGCAGGGGGCGACAAGAGACCCAGTACTTC	CASSLVGRGRQETQYF	TRBV28	once	TRBJ2-5	TRBD1
TGTGCCAGCAGACGCGACAGGGGCGACGAGCAGTACTTC	CASRRDRGDEQYF	TRBV6-5	once	TRBJ2-7	TRBD1
TGCGCCAGCAGCTTGGTGCGCGACAGGGGATCCGGCTACACCTTC	CASSLVRDRGSGYTF	TRBV5-1	NA	TRBJ1-2	TRBD1
TGTGCCAGCAGCCAAGATGGGCGACCTCGGGCTTTCTTT	CASSQDGRPRAFF	TRBV14	NA	TRBJ1-1	NA
TGTGCCAGCTCAAGGACTTCTAACTATGGCTACACCTTC	CASSRTSNYGYTF	TRBV6-1	NA	TRBJ1-2	NA
TGTGCCACCAGCACCGGACAGGGCTACGAGCAGTACTTC	CATSTGQGYEQYF	TRBV15	NA	TRBJ2-7	TRBD1
TGTGCCAGCAGCTTAGTAGAAAGGGGGCGGGGGCAGTACTTC	CASSLVERGRGQYF	TRBV7-8	NA	TRBJ2-7	NA
TGTGCCAGCAGTCGCCCCGGGACAGGGGCCACAGATACGCAGTATTTT	CASSRPGTGATDTQYF	TRBV27	NA	TRBJ2-3	TRBD1
TGTGCCAGCAGTCCTTTCGGACTAGCGGGGGGGCAGATTAGGACAGATACGCAGTATTTT	CASSPFGLAGGQIRTDTQYF	TRBV2	NA	TRBJ2-3	TRBD2
TGCGCCAGCAGCCAAGGACAGGGTGAGTCCTATGGCTACACCTTC	CASSQGQGESYGYTF	TRBV4-3	NA	TRBJ1-2	TRBD1
TGTGCCAGTACACAGGGGAGAGGCTACACCTTC	CASTQGRGYTF	TRBV6-1	NA	TRBJ1-2	TRBD1
TGTGCCAGCAGCGTAGAGGCGGGGGCCTACAATGAGCAGTTCTTC	CASSVEAGAYNEQFF	TRBV9	NA	TRBJ2-1	TRBD2
TGTGCCAGCAGCCGTCAGCGGGAGAGCTCCTACAATGAGCAGTTCTTC	CASSRQRESSYNEQFF	TRBV4-2	NA	TRBJ2-1	TRBD2
TGCGCCAGCAGCCCCGACTTGGATACGCAGTATTTT	CASSPDLDTQYF	TRBV5-1	NA	TRBJ2-3	NA
TGTGCCATCAGTGAGACGCTATATGTAGCGGAAAAACTGTTTTTT	CAISETLYVAEKLFF	TRBV10-3	NA	TRBJ1-4	NA
TGTGCCAGCAGCTTAAATGCAGGGGGCTATGGCTACACCTTC	CASSLNAGGYGYTF	TRBV7-2	few	TRBJ1-2	TRBD1
TGCAGTGGCAGCTCCTACAATGAGCAGTTCTTC	CSGSSYNEQFF	TRBV20-1	NA	TRBJ2-1	NA
TGTGCCAGCAGCTTTGGAGGAGGACAGGGGAATCAGCCCCAGCATTTT	CASSFGGGQGNQPQHF	TRBV7-2	NA	TRBJ1-5	TRBD1
TGTGCCAGCAGCCCGAAGGAGTTAGGACAGCCCCAGCATTTT	CASSPKELGQPQHF	TRBV5-8	NA	TRBJ1-5	NA
TGTGCCATCAGTGAGGACAGGGACGGCAATCAGCCCCAGCATTTT	CAISEDRDGNQPQHF	TRBV10-3	NA	TRBJ1-5	TRBD1
TGTGCCAGCAGCTTTAGGAGGGGCGGGGGAGATACGCAGTATTTT	CASSFRRGGGDTQYF	TRBV7-8	NA	TRBJ2-3	TRBD2
TGTGCCAGCAGTGCGGCAGGGGGCCACATTCAGTACTTC	CASSAAGGHIQYF	TRBV6-1	NA	TRBJ2-4	TRBD1
TGTGCCAGCAGCCACGACTCCACAGGGATTTACAATGAGCAGTTCTTC	CASSHDSTGIYNEQFF	TRBV7-9	NA	TRBJ2-1	NA
TGCAGCGTAGACTTCGGGACAGGGGGTTACGAGCAGTACTTC	CSVDFGTGGYEQYF	TRBV29-1	NA	TRBJ2-7	TRBD1
TGTGCCAGCAGCGTAGGTGGCAGCGAGTACGAGCAGTACTTC	CASSVGGSEYEQYF	TRBV9	few	TRBJ2-7	NA
TGTGCCAGCAGCTCACAGGGGTTAGGTGGCTACACCTTC	CASSSQGLGGYTF	TRBV5-6	few	TRBJ1-2	TRBD1
TGTGCCAGCAGCCGGACAGGAAAAAACTATGGCTACACCTTC	CASSRTGKNYGYTF	TRBV6-5	NA	TRBJ1-2	TRBD1
TGTGCCAGTAGTTCCGGGATCAGCAATCAGCCCCAGCATTTT	CASSSGISNQPQHF	TRBV19	NA	TRBJ1-5	NA
TGTGCCAGCAAAAACAGGGACACTGAAGCTTTCTTT	CASKNRDTEAFF	TRBV2	NA	TRBJ1-1	NA
TGTGCCACCAGCAGACCGGGACAGGGGAACAATGAGCAGTTCTTC	CATSRPGQGNNEQFF	TRBV15	NA	TRBJ2-1	TRBD1
TGTGCCAGCAGCGCTACTAGCGGGGCTTCCTACGAGCAGTACTTC	CASSATSGASYEQYF	TRBV5-6	NA	TRBJ2-7	TRBD2
TGTGCCAGCAGTTTACTACAGGGGGCCGGTGACACTGAAGCTTTCTTT	CASSLLQGAGDTEAFF	TRBV28	few	TRBJ1-1	TRBD1
TGCGCCAGCAGTGTGGGACAGGGTTATGGCTACACCTTC	CASSVGQGYGYTF	TRBV10-2	NA	TRBJ1-2	TRBD1
TGCGCCAGCAGCCAAGATGACAGGGGGCGCGATGAGCAGTACTTC	CASSQDDRGRDEQYF	TRBV4-1	NA	TRBJ2-7	TRBD1
TGTGCCAGCTCGCACACAGGGGCATCCTACGAGCAGTACTTC	CASSHTGASYEQYF	TRBV18	NA	TRBJ2-7	TRBD1
TGTGCCAGTAGTATTGGGCAGGGTAGTGAAGCTTTCTTT	CASSIGQGSEAFF	TRBV19	once	TRBJ1-1	NA
TGTGCCAGCAGCTTAGGGGGACAGGGGCAGGGCACAGATACGCAGTATTTT	CASSLGGQGQGTDTQYF	TRBV11-2	NA	TRBJ2-3	TRBD1
TGTGCCAGCAGCGTAAAGGGGAAAATCACAGATACGCAGTATTTT	CASSVKGKITDTQYF	TRBV5-6	once	TRBJ2-3	NA
TGTGCCAGCAGTCCAAGGGGCCCGCTAGCGGGAGCTACAGATACGCAGTATTTT	CASSPRGPLAGATDTQYF	TRBV7-2	few	TRBJ2-3	TRBD2
TGTGCCATCAGTGCAGGGGGGCGGATGAACACTGAAGCTTTCTTT	CAISAGGRMNTEAFF	TRBV10-3	NA	TRBJ1-1	TRBD1
TGCGCCAGCAGCTTGGCCTTGGGGCCCCCCACTGAAGCTTTCTTT	CASSLALGPPTEAFF	TRBV5-1	NA	TRBJ1-1	NA
TGTGCCAGCAGTTACCGGGGAGGTTACTCCGGAAACACCATATATTTT	CASSYRGGYSGNTIYF	TRBV6-6	once	TRBJ1-3	NA
TGTGCCAGCAGCTTAGTTGAAACCAGGCAAGAGACCCAGTACTTC	CASSLVETRQETQYF	TRBV7-8	NA	TRBJ2-5	NA
TGTGCCAGCAGGACAGGGGTCGAGACCCAGTACTTC	CASRTGVETQYF	TRBV28	NA	TRBJ2-5	TRBD1
TGTGCCAGCAGCTCAGGGCAGCACCAAGGCACAGATACGCAGTATTTT	CASSSGQHQGTDTQYF	TRBV7-9	NA	TRBJ2-3	NA
TGTGCCAGCAGCTTAGACAGCGGCCCGGAGACCCAGTACTTC	CASSLDSGPETQYF	TRBV7-9	NA	TRBJ2-5	NA
TGTGCCAGCAGCAAAAGGATACTTCCGGAGGAGACCCAGTACTTC	CASSKRILPEETQYF	TRBV21-1	NA	TRBJ2-5	NA